Listed below are T cell receptor beta chains from one sample, sequenced in a study of blood T cell repertoires in COVID-19. The repertoire was sequenced with immunoSEQ multiplex PCR; TCRdb's copy has only in-frame clones and lacks some. The repertoire holds around 180,000 clones, with roughly 90% as singletons. The sample taken for sequencing was peripheral blood. All receptors come from a man between 60 and 70 years old with acute or convalescent COVID-19. Each CDR3 is given with its conserved first and last residue. The D gene is left open where the match is weak. Size values are once, few and many counts, or a class for expanded clones, and some rows have none.

clone size: -; J gene: TRBJ1-6; V gene: TRBV3-1/TRBV3-2; D gene: -; CDR3 DNA: TGTGCCAGCAGCCAGGCAGGGGCCTATAATTCACCCCTCCACTTT; CDR3 protein: CASSQAGAYNSPLHF
clone size: -; J gene: TRBJ1-4; V gene: TRBV11-2; D gene: -; CDR3 DNA: TGTGCCAGCAGCTCTACCGGTGCAACTAATGAAAAACTGTTTTTT; CDR3 protein: CASSSTGATNEKLFF
clone size: -; J gene: TRBJ2-2; V gene: TRBV7-9; D gene: TRBD2; CDR3 DNA: TGTGCCAGCAGGCAGCGGGAGGGCCAGAACACCGGGGAGCTGTTTTTT; CDR3 protein: CASRQREGQNTGELFF
clone size: -; J gene: TRBJ2-4; V gene: TRBV3-1/TRBV3-2; D gene: -; CDR3 DNA: TGTGCCAGCGCCCCCGGGCCGTCGGGAGTTCAGTACTTC; CDR3 protein: CASAPGPSGVQYF
clone size: once; J gene: TRBJ1-2; V gene: TRBV5-6; D gene: -; CDR3 DNA: TGTGCCAGCAGCCAGGGGAACTATGGCTACACCTTC; CDR3 protein: CASSQGNYGYTF
clone size: -; J gene: TRBJ2-3; V gene: TRBV5-1; D gene: TRBD2; CDR3 DNA: TGCGCCAGCAGCGCCGGACTAGCGGGAGTAGGTGATACAGATACGCAGTATTTT; CDR3 protein: CASSAGLAGVGDTDTQYF
clone size: -; J gene: TRBJ1-1; V gene: TRBV7-2; D gene: -; CDR3 DNA: TGTGCCAGCAGCTTCGGTGGGCCTCGGAACACTGAAGCTTTCTTT; CDR3 protein: CASSFGGPRNTEAFF
clone size: -; J gene: TRBJ1-1; V gene: TRBV6-6; D gene: -; CDR3 DNA: TGTGCCAGCAGTTACCCAGGGGCAATGAACACTGAAGCTTTCTTT; CDR3 protein: CASSYPGAMNTEAFF
clone size: -; J gene: TRBJ1-3; V gene: TRBV4-3; D gene: -; CDR3 DNA: TGCGCCAGCAGCCCCGGGGGGCTAGGTGGAAACACCATATATTTT; CDR3 protein: CASSPGGLGGNTIYF
clone size: -; J gene: TRBJ1-1; V gene: TRBV6-5; D gene: TRBD1; CDR3 DNA: TGTGCCAGCAGGGACGACAGGGGGAACACTGAAGCTTTCTTT; CDR3 protein: CASRDDRGNTEAFF
clone size: -; J gene: TRBJ2-2; V gene: TRBV18; D gene: TRBD1; CDR3 DNA: TGTGCCAGCTCACCCTTCATGACAGGGGAAACCGGGGAGCTGTTTTTT; CDR3 protein: CASSPFMTGETGELFF
clone size: -; J gene: TRBJ2-5; V gene: TRBV18; D gene: -; CDR3 DNA: TGTGCCAGCTCACCTCGGGAATCCGAGACCCAGTACTTC; CDR3 protein: CASSPRESETQYF
clone size: few; J gene: TRBJ1-6; V gene: TRBV5-6; D gene: TRBD1; CDR3 DNA: TGTGCCAGCAGCTGGGGGACAGCCGGCCCCCTCCACTTT; CDR3 protein: CASSWGTAGPLHF
clone size: -; J gene: TRBJ2-1; V gene: TRBV30; D gene: -; CDR3 DNA: TGTGCCTGGAGTGTGGAGGGTCATGAGCAGTTCTTC; CDR3 protein: CAWSVEGHEQFF
clone size: -; J gene: TRBJ1-5; V gene: TRBV6-5; D gene: -; CDR3 DNA: TGTGCCAGCAGTCCAATGGGGGGACTAACGCCCCAGCATTTT; CDR3 protein: CASSPMGGLTPQHF
clone size: -; J gene: TRBJ2-3; V gene: TRBV7-2; D gene: -; CDR3 DNA: TGTGCCAGCAGCTTAGTGGCTGCGGGGCACGGCACAGATACGCAGTATTTT; CDR3 protein: CASSLVAAGHGTDTQYF
clone size: -; J gene: TRBJ2-7; V gene: TRBV23-1; D gene: TRBD1; CDR3 DNA: TGCGCCAGCAGTCAATCTCCTTCCGGACAGGAGACCTCCTACGAGCAGTACTTC; CDR3 protein: CASSQSPSGQETSYEQYF
clone size: -; J gene: TRBJ2-2; V gene: TRBV3-1/TRBV3-2; D gene: TRBD1; CDR3 DNA: TGTGCCAGCAGCCAAGGGGGACAGTACACCGGGGAGCTGTTTTTT; CDR3 protein: CASSQGGQYTGELFF
clone size: -; J gene: TRBJ1-2; V gene: TRBV7-3; D gene: TRBD1; CDR3 DNA: TGTGCCAGCAGCTTACCAGGGGGATATGGCTACACCTTC; CDR3 protein: CASSLPGGYGYTF
clone size: few; J gene: TRBJ2-1; V gene: TRBV5-1; D gene: TRBD2; CDR3 DNA: TGCGCCAGCAGCGACGGGACTAGCGGGAGTATATATGAGCAGTTCTTC; CDR3 protein: CASSDGTSGSIYEQFF
clone size: few; J gene: TRBJ1-1; V gene: TRBV3-1/TRBV3-2; D gene: TRBD1; CDR3 DNA: TGTGCCAGCAGCCCCCGACAGGGGGGGACTGAAGCTTTCTTT; CDR3 protein: CASSPRQGGTEAFF
clone size: -; J gene: TRBJ1-3; V gene: TRBV5-1; D gene: -; CDR3 DNA: TGCGCCAGCAGCTTGGCCGTGGCCAGCTCTGGAAACACCATATATTTT; CDR3 protein: CASSLAVASSGNTIYF
clone size: -; J gene: TRBJ1-4; V gene: TRBV30; D gene: TRBD1; CDR3 DNA: TGTGCCTGGAATTTGAGGGGGCATCCTCCACTCTTT; CDR3 protein: CAWNLRGHPPLF
clone size: -; J gene: TRBJ1-1; V gene: TRBV9; D gene: -; CDR3 DNA: TGTGCCAGCAGCTTGGGACATTCGAACACTGAAGCTTTCTTT; CDR3 protein: CASSLGHSNTEAFF
clone size: -; J gene: TRBJ2-1; V gene: TRBV6-1; D gene: -; CDR3 DNA: TGTGCCAGCAGTGAGGGACTCCAAGCAGGGGGACTCGATGAGCAGTTCTTC; CDR3 protein: CASSEGLQAGGLDEQFF
clone size: -; J gene: TRBJ2-5; V gene: TRBV5-1; D gene: -; CDR3 DNA: TGCGCCAGCAGCTTGGCCGGAGAGACCCAGTACTTC; CDR3 protein: CASSLAGETQYF
clone size: -; J gene: TRBJ1-6; V gene: TRBV27; D gene: -; CDR3 DNA: TGTGCCAGCAGCCGCTATCGAGATTCACCCCTCCACTTT; CDR3 protein: CASSRYRDSPLHF
clone size: -; J gene: TRBJ2-1; V gene: TRBV7-3; D gene: -; CDR3 DNA: TGTGCCAGCAGCTCAGCCCCAGGGCGGCCTGAGCAGTTCTTC; CDR3 protein: CASSSAPGRPEQFF
clone size: -; J gene: TRBJ2-1; V gene: TRBV7-2; D gene: TRBD1; CDR3 DNA: TGTGCCAGCAGCTTCGGACAGGGGATTGAGCAGTTCTTC; CDR3 protein: CASSFGQGIEQFF
clone size: -; J gene: TRBJ2-1; V gene: TRBV28; D gene: TRBD2; CDR3 DNA: TGTGCCAGCAGCCAACCCCGGACTAGCGGGAGCCGCTCCTACAATGAGCAGTTCTTC; CDR3 protein: CASSQPRTSGSRSYNEQFF
clone size: once; J gene: TRBJ1-1; V gene: TRBV18; D gene: TRBD1; CDR3 DNA: TGTGCCAGCTCACCACAACAGGGGGCTGTCGACACTGAAGCTTTCTTT; CDR3 protein: CASSPQQGAVDTEAFF
clone size: few; J gene: TRBJ1-1; V gene: TRBV5-6; D gene: -; CDR3 DNA: TGTGCCAGCAGCTTGCCAGGGGCAGGGACTGAAGCTTTCTTT; CDR3 protein: CASSLPGAGTEAFF
clone size: -; J gene: TRBJ2-5; V gene: TRBV5-4; D gene: TRBD2; CDR3 DNA: TGTGCCAGCAGCCCTAGCGGGAGGAAGGAGACCCAGTACTTC; CDR3 protein: CASSPSGRKETQYF
clone size: -; J gene: TRBJ2-2; V gene: TRBV7-6; D gene: TRBD2; CDR3 DNA: TGTGCCAGCTCCCCCTCCGGCGGGGGGGTAAACACCGGGGAGCTGTTTTTT; CDR3 protein: CASSPSGGGVNTGELFF
clone size: once; J gene: TRBJ1-3; V gene: TRBV5-8; D gene: -; CDR3 DNA: TGTGCCAGCAGCTGGAGGGACCGGGGAAACACCATATATTTT; CDR3 protein: CASSWRDRGNTIYF
clone size: -; J gene: TRBJ2-7; V gene: TRBV12-3/TRBV12-4; D gene: TRBD1; CDR3 DNA: TGTGCCAGCAGTTGGGACAGGGACGGCGAGCAGTACTTC; CDR3 protein: CASSWDRDGEQYF
clone size: -; J gene: TRBJ1-2; V gene: TRBV7-2; D gene: TRBD1; CDR3 DNA: TGTGCCAGCAGTTATCCGGGACAGCTCTACACCTTC; CDR3 protein: CASSYPGQLYTF
clone size: -; J gene: TRBJ2-3; V gene: TRBV7-2; D gene: -; CDR3 DNA: TGTGCCAGCAGCTTAGGAAGCTTTACAGATACGCAGTATTTT; CDR3 protein: CASSLGSFTDTQYF
clone size: -; J gene: TRBJ1-2; V gene: TRBV9; D gene: TRBD1; CDR3 DNA: TGTGCCAGCAGCGTCGGACAGGGGGCGTATGGCTACACCTTC; CDR3 protein: CASSVGQGAYGYTF
clone size: -; J gene: TRBJ1-1; V gene: TRBV11-1; D gene: -; CDR3 DNA: TGTGCCAGCAGCACCTTCACAGGGAACACTGAAGCTTTCTTT; CDR3 protein: CASSTFTGNTEAFF